These 8 T cell receptor beta chains came from one sample sequenced in a study of CXCR3-negative and CXCR3-positive naive CD8 T cells. Broader study findings: For CXCR3-positive naive cells, TRB CDR3s were more hydrophobic than those of CXCR3-negative naive cells.

TRB cDNA was prepared as libraries by UMI-labeled 5' RACE. TCRdb reprocessed the 5' RACE reads, with one entry per CDR3 protein and no DNA. In total, the table holds around 80,000 distinct CDR3 sequences. Their cognate antigens are unknown. Sequencing was performed on naive CXCR3+ CD8+ T cells from blood. Subset denoted: CD45RO-CCR7+CD27+CD95- naive CD8+ T cells expressing CXCR3 (TNR3+). Source of these receptors: a human donor in good health. Some clones in this sample may be carry-over from other donors' samples.

The rearrangement links TRBV7-9 to TRBJ2-2. Looked up from germline, CDR1 is SEHNR and CDR2 is FQNEAQ (reference sequence). The CDR3 is 12 residues long. CDR3: CASSSEAGELFF. Combining the CDR3 with reference TRBV7-9 and TRBJ2-2 gives the whole variable domain DTGVSQNPRHKITKRGQNVTFRCDPISEHNRLYWYRQTLGQGPEFLTYFQNEAQLEKSRLLSDRFSAERPKGSFSTLEIQRTEQGDSAMYLCASSSEAGELFFGEGSRLTVL.

J is TRBJ1-1 and V is TRBV29-1; lacking DNA, the TRBD1 call made by TCRdb goes unchecked. This CDR3 is 13 amino acids long. In germline, CDR1 is SQVTM, CDR2 ANQGSEA. CDR3: CSATGGVNTEAFF.

This sequence joins TRBV5-1 and TRBJ2-2; checking the TCRdb D call of TRBD1 is not possible without DNA. There are 22 residues in the CDR3. CDR1 SGHRS and CDR2 YFSETQ come from the germline V gene. The CDR3 sequence is CASSLEIASPENRGHGTGELFF.

The V and J genes are TRBV7-9 and TRBJ2-2; TCRdb lists TRBD1, though no DNA is available to test this call. This CDR3 has 19 amino acids. Germline V gene data show CDR1 as SEHNR and CDR2 as FQNEAQ (reference sequence). CDR3 amino acids: CASSLSPGQAVSNTGELFF. Full variable domain (missing parts from reference TRBV7-9 and TRBJ2-2): DTGVSQNPRHKITKRGQNVTFRCDPISEHNRLYWYRQTLGQGPEFLTYFQNEAQLEKSRLLSDRFSAERPKGSFSTLEIQRTEQGDSAMYLCASSLSPGQAVSNTGELFFGEGSRLTVL.

The chain uses TRBV12-3 or TRBV12-4 and TRBJ1-5. This CDR3 comprises 13 residues. The CDR3 sequence: CASSLSTLAPQHF.

V is TRBV19 and J is TRBJ2-7; TCRdb's assignment of TRBD2 cannot be checked, as there is no DNA. The germline V gene encodes CDR1 LNHDA and CDR2 SQIVND (reference sequence). The CDR3 is made up of 11 amino acids. The chain's CDR3 is CASAGGYEQYF.

The chain is built from TRBV12-3 or TRBV12-4 and TRBJ2-1; the TCRdb call, TRBD1, lacks DNA for checking. CDR3 length: 15 amino acids. This CDR3 reads CASSLGRGLLNEQFF.

The CDR3 loop reads CASSQEGAGGNTGELFF. The chain recombines TRBV4-1 with TRBJ2-2; as DNA is missing, the TRBD2 call by TCRdb cannot be tested. Germline V CDR1 and CDR2: MGHRA, YSYEKL. The CDR3 loop spans 17 amino acids.